This record looks at one T cell receptor beta chain sequence and its context. Antigen unknown. MiXCR, run by TCRdb on the 5' RACE reads, gives a single entry per CDR3 protein. The repertoire has about 260,000 distinct CDR3 sequences, approximately 20% of them found once; the top ten carry roughly 8%. After removal of 5 bases from V and 7 bases from J, the junction contained 1 base not matched to a gene. This CDR3 comprises 12 residues. Germline V gene sequence: CDR1 DFQATT, CDR2 SNEGSKA (reference sequence). The record originates from a study of CD8 T cells in ankylosing spondylitis. Study-wide results and caveats: Both synovial fluid and blood in reactive arthritis had previously been reported to carry some motif variants.

The specimen sequenced was blood, either unsorted or a sorted T cell fraction (not recorded which). This receptor was identified in a male donor with ankylosing spondylitis or in good health (not recorded which). The chain recombines TRBV20-1 with TRBJ1-4, with 10 bases matching TRBD1. The CDR3 DNA is TGCAGTGCTGGACAGGGGGGTGAAAAACTGTTTTTT. Protein: CSAGQGGEKLFF.